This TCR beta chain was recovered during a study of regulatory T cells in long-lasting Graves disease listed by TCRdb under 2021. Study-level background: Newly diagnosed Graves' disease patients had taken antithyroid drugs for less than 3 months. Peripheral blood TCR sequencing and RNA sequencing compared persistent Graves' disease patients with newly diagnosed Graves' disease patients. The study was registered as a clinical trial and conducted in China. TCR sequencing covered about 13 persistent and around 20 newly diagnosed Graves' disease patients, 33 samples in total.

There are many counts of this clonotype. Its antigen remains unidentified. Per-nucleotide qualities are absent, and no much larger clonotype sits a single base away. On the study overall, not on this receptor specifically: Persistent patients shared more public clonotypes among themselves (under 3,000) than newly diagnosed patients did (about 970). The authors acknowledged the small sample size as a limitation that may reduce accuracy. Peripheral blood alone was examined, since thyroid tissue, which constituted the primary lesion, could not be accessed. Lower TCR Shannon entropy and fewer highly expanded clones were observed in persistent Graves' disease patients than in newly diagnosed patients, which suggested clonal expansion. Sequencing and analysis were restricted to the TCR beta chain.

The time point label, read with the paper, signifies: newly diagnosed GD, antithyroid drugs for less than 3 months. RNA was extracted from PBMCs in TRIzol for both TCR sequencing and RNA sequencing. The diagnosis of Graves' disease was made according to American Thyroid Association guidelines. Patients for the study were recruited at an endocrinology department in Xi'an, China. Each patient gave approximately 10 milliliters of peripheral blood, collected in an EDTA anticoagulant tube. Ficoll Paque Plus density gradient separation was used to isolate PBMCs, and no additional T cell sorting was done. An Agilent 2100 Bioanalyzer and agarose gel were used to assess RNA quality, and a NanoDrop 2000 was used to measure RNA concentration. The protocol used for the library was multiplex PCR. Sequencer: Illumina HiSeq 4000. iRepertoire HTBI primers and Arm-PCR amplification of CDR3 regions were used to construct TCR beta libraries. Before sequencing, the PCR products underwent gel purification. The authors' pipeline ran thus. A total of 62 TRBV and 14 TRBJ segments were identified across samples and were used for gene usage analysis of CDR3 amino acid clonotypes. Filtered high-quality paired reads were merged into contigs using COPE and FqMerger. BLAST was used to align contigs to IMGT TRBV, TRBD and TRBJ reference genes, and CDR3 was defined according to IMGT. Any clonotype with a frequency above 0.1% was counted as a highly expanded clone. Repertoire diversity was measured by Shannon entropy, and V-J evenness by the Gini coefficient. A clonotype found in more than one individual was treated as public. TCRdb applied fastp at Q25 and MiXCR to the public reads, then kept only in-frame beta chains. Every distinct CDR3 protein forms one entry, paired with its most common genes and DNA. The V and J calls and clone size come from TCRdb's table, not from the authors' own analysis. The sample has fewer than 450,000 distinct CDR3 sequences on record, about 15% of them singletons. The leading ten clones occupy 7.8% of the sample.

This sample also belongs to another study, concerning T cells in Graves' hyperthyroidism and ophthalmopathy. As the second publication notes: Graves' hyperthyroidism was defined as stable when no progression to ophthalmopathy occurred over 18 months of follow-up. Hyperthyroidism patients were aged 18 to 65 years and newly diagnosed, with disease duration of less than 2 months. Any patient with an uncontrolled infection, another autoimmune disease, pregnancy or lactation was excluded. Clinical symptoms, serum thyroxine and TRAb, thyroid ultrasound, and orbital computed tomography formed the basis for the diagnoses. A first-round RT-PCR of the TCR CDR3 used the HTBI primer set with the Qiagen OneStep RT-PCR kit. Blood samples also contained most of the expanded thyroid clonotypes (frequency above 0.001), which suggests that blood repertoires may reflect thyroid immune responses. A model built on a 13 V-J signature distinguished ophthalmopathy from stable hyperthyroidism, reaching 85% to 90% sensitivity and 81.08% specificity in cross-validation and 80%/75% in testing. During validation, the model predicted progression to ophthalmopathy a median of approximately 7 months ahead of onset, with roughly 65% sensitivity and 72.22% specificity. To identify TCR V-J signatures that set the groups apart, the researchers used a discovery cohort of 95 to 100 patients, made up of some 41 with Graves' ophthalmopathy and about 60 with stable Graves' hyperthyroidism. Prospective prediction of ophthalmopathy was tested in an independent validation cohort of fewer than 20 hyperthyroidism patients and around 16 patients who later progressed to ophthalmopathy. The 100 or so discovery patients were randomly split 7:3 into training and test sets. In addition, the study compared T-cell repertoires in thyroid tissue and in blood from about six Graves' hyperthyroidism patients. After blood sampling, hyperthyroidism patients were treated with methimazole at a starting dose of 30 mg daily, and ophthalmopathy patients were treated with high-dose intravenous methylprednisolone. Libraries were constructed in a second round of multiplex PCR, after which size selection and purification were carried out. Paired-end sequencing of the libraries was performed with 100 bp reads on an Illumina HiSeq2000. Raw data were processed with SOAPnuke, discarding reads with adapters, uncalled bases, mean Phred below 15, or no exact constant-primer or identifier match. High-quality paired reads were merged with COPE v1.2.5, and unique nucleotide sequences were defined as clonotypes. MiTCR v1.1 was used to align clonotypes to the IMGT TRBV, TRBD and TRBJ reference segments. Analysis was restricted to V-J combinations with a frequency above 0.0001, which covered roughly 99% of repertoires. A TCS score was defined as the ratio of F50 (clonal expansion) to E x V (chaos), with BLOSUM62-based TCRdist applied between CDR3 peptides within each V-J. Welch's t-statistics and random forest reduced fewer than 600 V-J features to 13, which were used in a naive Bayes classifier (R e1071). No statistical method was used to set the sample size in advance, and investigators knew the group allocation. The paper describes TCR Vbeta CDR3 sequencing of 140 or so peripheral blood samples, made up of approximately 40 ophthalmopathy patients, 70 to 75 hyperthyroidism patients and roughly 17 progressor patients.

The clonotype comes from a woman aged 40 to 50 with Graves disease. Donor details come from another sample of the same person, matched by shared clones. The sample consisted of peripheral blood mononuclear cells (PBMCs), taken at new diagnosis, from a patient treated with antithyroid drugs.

The nucleotide sequence reads TGCGCCAGCAGCTTGGCTAGGGTCCCGAGGGATACGCAGTATTTT. This translates into CASSLARVPRDTQYF. The rearranged chain carries TRBV5-1 and TRBJ2-3, with the identity of the D gene unclear. Trimming at the junction amounts to 0 bases on V and 6 bases on J, and the germline ends lie 14 bases apart. CDR1 and CDR2 are read off the germline V gene as SGHRS and YFSETQ. Measured from the cysteine to the phenylalanine, the CDR3 is 15 residues long. Of all the DNA, just the CDR3 is kept, 45 bases in frame from base 1.